The 14 T cell receptor beta chains below were found in one sample sequenced in a study of T cells in Graves' hyperthyroidism and ophthalmopathy. It was RNA transcripts that yielded the amplified TCR beta CDR3 regions. TCR CDR3 regions were first amplified by RT-PCR with HTBI primers. MiXCR was run by TCRdb on the multiplex PCR reads, yielding one entry per CDR3 protein. The sample contains approximately 610,000 distinct CDR3 sequences, around 15% of which appear only once. Sequencing input: blood. These receptors were obtained from a middle-aged woman with Graves' ophthalmopathy.

This clonotype occurred many times. The V call is TRBV12-5, the J call TRBJ2-2, with a tentative D call TRBD2 (5 bases). From germline, CDR1 is LGHNT and CDR2 FRNRAP. The CDR3 runs to 16 residues. V was clipped by 5 bases and J by 7 bases, with 20 bases between them. CDR3 loop: CASGLPSREISGELFF. CDR3 in DNA: TGTGCTAGTGGTCTCCCTTCGAGGGAGATTAGCGGGGAGCTGTTTTTT. The whole variable domain, remainder taken from reference TRBV12-5 and TRBJ2-2, is DARVTQTPRHKVTEMGQEVTMRCQPILGHNTVFWYRQTMMQGLELLAYFRNRAPLDDSGMPKDRFSAEMPDATLATLKIQPSEPRDSAVYFCASGLPSREISGELFFGEGSRLTVL.

This clonotype was detected ten times or more. The CDR3 DNA follows: TGCAGTGCTAGAGGGCAGGGAACCCCCTCGTCCTACGAGCAGTACTTC. It codes for CSARGQGTPSSYEQYF. This chain connects TRBV20-1 to TRBJ2-7, with D tentatively TRBD1 (5 bases). Germline V gene sequence: CDR1 DFQATT, CDR2 SNEGSKA (reference sequence). Between the trimmed V and J ends, which lost 1 base and 1 base, there was a span of 17 bases. This CDR3 spans 16 amino acids.

This clonotype was observed at least ten times. The DNA of the CDR3 is TGTGCCAGCAGAAAATTAGCGGGAGTGGGGGAGCAGTACTTC. It translates to CASRKLAGVGEQYF. The rearrangement uses TRBV6-5 and TRBJ2-7; 9 nucleotides match TRBD2. The CDR3 extends over 14 amino acids. Losses at the gene ends were 6 bases for V and 7 bases for J; bases not matched to a gene: 10. Germline V gene sequence: CDR1 MNHEY, CDR2 SVGAGI.

In its sample, this clonotype was seen many times. The chain is built from TRBV28 and TRBJ1-1; 8 bases line up with TRBD1. The CDR3 is made up of 17 amino acids. J gave up 3 bases and V 2 bases, and 11 bases lay outside the gene matches. Germline-derived CDR1 and CDR2 are MDHEN and SYDVKM. In nucleotides, the CDR3 is TGTGCCAGCAGTTTAACGGACAGGGCGCCAAGGGACACTGAAGCTTTCTTT. It is translated as CASSLTDRAPRDTEAFF.

This clonotype came up once. This chain uses TRBV28 with TRBJ2-7; 9 bases map to TRBD1. Germline CDR1 reads MDHEN; CDR2 reads SYDVKM. This CDR3 is 15 amino acids long. V shed 8 bases, J shed 3 bases, and the junction held 11 bases outside the gene matches. CDR3 sequence (DNA): TGTGCCAGCCATATCACAGGGGGCTTTAGCTACGAGCAGTACTTC. Residues: CASHITGGFSYEQYF.

At least ten counts were recorded for this clonotype. J is TRBJ2-7 and V is TRBV20-1, with 8 bases fitting TRBD2. This CDR3 is 15 amino acids long. The J segment lost 2 bases and the V segment lost 6 bases, leaving 12 bases of the junction unmatched. The germline CDR1 and CDR2 sequences are DFQATT and SNEGSKA (reference sequence). The CDR3 loop is CSARTAGGGPYEQYF. The CDR3 nucleotides read TGCAGTGCCCGGACGGCGGGAGGAGGGCCCTACGAGCAGTACTTC.

This clonotype was seen a few times. A junction end diverges from the germline sequence, so it may reflect a read error. The genes are TRBV20-1 and TRBJ1-5; D is perhaps TRBD1 (6 bases). Germline-derived CDR1 and CDR2 are DFQATT and SNEGSKA (reference sequence). The CDR3 spans 16 residues. The CDR3 coding sequence is TGCAATGCTAGTAGGGGGGGAGGGACCAGCAATCAGCCCCAGCATTTT. This sequence encodes CNASRGGGTSNQPQHF.

This clonotype was recorded at least ten times. The V call is TRBV4-1, the J call TRBJ2-2; no clear D. Germline CDR1 MGHRA, CDR2 YSYEKL. V was pared by 2 bases and J by 4 bases, with 11 bases between. The CDR3 is 15 residues long. This CDR3 reads CASSQFSDSTGELFF. The CDR3 bases are TGCGCCAGCAGCCAATTTAGTGATTCCACCGGGGAGCTGTTTTTT.

The chain couples TRBV11-1 to TRBJ2-7; maybe TRBD2 (6 bases). CDR3 length: 13 residues. The ends were cut back, 5 bases at V and 6 bases at J, with 14 bases in the middle. Looked up from germline, CDR1 is SGHAT and CDR2 is FQDESV (reference sequence). The CDR3 sequence: CASSLSTSSEQYF. In DNA form, the CDR3 reads TGTGCCAGCAGCCTTTCGACTAGTTCCGAGCAGTACTTC. Looking up the rest from reference TRBV11-1 and TRBJ2-7 gives the full variable domain: EAEVAQSPRYKITEKSQAVAFWCDPISGHATLYWYRQILGQGPELLVQFQDESVVDDSQLPKDRFSAERLKGVDSTLKIQPAELGDSAMYLCASSLSTSSEQYFGPGTRLTVT.

This clonotype was seen repeatedly, ten times or more. The rearrangement uses TRBV7-2 and TRBJ1-1; D call uncertain. The CDR3 is 13 residues long. Germline CDR1 is SGHTA and CDR2 is FQGNSA. The V and J ends lost 5 bases and 1 base respectively, with 8 bases between them. In DNA, the CDR3 is TGTGCCAGCAGCGAACGACGGAACACTGAAGCTTTCTTT. It is translated as CASSERRNTEAFF.

This clonotype occurred many times. This chain joins TRBV6-5 and TRBJ2-7; D possibly matches TRBD1 or TRBD2 (5 bases each). Germline CDR1 is MNHEY and CDR2 is SVGAGI. Trimming removed 0 bases from V and 4 bases from J, with 13 bases in between. CDR3 length equals 15 residues. The CDR3 region has the DNA TGTGCCAGCAGTTACTCGACACACGAGGGGTACGAGCAGTACTTC. Its protein is CASSYSTHEGYEQYF.

V usage is TRBV28 and J usage is TRBJ1-2; 7 bases map to TRBD1. The CDR3 loop spans 15 amino acids. The V gene's germline CDR1 is MDHEN and CDR2 SYDVKM. Trimming took 3 bases from V and 5 from J; bases not matched to a gene: 9. The DNA for the CDR3 is TGTGCCAGCAGTTTGCGGGACAGAGTTCCTTATGGCTACACCTTC. It codes for CASSLRDRVPYGYTF.

This clonotype was seen many times. The V call is TRBV7-2, the J call TRBJ1-2; maybe TRBD1 (5 bases). There are 14 residues in the CDR3. With 4 bases removed from V and 4 bases from J, the gap between germline ends came to 13 bases. Germline CDR1 and CDR2: SGHTA and FQGNSA. CDR3 loop: CASSSGHSSYGYTF. CDR3 bases: TGTGCCAGCAGCTCAGGACATTCTAGCTATGGCTACACCTTC. Based on the CDR3 plus reference TRBV7-2 and TRBJ1-2, the full variable domain is GAGVSQSPSNKVTEKGKDVELRCDPISGHTALYWYRQSLGQGLEFLIYFQGNSAPDKSGLPSDRFSAERTGGSVSTLTIQRTQQEDSAVYLCASSSGHSSYGYTFGSGTRLTVV.

This clonotype showed up many times. The rearrangement joins TRBV27 to TRBJ2-7, with 8 nucleotides matching TRBD2. The germline V gene has CDR1 MNHEY and CDR2 SMNVEV (reference sequence). CDR3 length: 15 residues. The ends lost 5 bases at V and 2 bases at J; junction bases unmatched: 8. The chain's CDR3 is CASSRGLASPYEQYF. The CDR3 DNA reads TGTGCCAGCAGTAGAGGACTAGCTTCCCCCTACGAGCAGTACTTC.